Shown below are 21 T cell receptor beta chains from a single sample sequenced in a study of shared clonotypes between healthy human individuals. Generated by immunoSEQ multiplex PCR, the TCRdb table keeps only in-frame clones and is missing some. The table has some 2,500,000 clones, roughly 93% seen once. Sequencing input: naive CD4+ T cells from PBMCs. Sample subset: CD45RA+ positively selected. The receptors derive from a man aged 18 to 29 in good health. Some clones in this sample may be carry-over from other donors' samples.

The chain is built from TRBV6-1 and TRBJ2-5; D assignment may be TRBD1 or TRBD2 (6 bases each). Germline values: CDR1 MNHNS, CDR2 SASEGT. Deletions cut 6 bases from V and 1 base from J, with 15 bases between. CDR3 length equals 15 residues. CDR3 sequence reads: CASREGTFLQETQYF. CDR3 nucleotides: TGTGCCAGCAGGGAGGGGACATTTCTCCAAGAGACCCAGTACTTC.

This chain joins TRBV28 and TRBJ2-1, with TRBD2 matching 7 bases. The CDR3 has 15 residues. V gave up 10 bases and J gave up 3 bases; unmatched junction bases: 12. Germline CDR1 and CDR2: MDHEN and SYDVKM. This CDR3 reads CATLPGTTIYNEQFF. The CDR3 DNA reads TGTGCCACGCTTCCCGGGACTACTATCTACAATGAGCAGTTCTTC. Full variable domain (remainder filled in from reference TRBV28 and TRBJ2-1): DVKVTQSSRYLVKRTGEKVFLECVQDMDHENMFWYRQDPGLGLRLIYFSYDVKMKEKGDIPEGYSVSREKKERFSLILESASTNQTSMYLCATLPGTTIYNEQFFGPGTRLTVL.

V is TRBV7-2 and J is TRBJ2-7; tentatively, D is TRBD1 (5 bases). From germline, CDR1 is SGHTA and CDR2 FQGNSA. The germline V and J ends were trimmed by 1 base and 4 bases, with 17 bases remaining between them. This CDR3 contains 16 residues. CDR3 bases: TGTGCCAGCAGCTTAGAGGCAGGGAAACTTTGGTACGAGCAGTACTTC. Protein: CASSLEAGKLWYEQYF.

The rearrangement uses TRBV27 and TRBJ2-7; 7 positions agree with TRBD2. The ends lost 6 bases at V and 0 bases at J; junction bases unmatched: 8. The CDR3 is 15 amino acids. Germline-derived CDR1 and CDR2 are MNHEY and SMNVEV (reference sequence). The CDR3 nucleotides read TGTGCCAGCAGCCCACTGAGCGGGAACTCCTACGAGCAGTACTTC. Translation gives CASSPLSGNSYEQYF.

The rearrangement links TRBV7-8 to TRBJ1-2; D unresolved. The CDR3 spans 14 residues. V lost 2 bases and J 2 bases, leaving 9 bases between the germline ends. Germline V lookup: CDR1 SGHVS, CDR2 FQNEAQ. As DNA, the CDR3 is TGTGCCAGCAGCTTACGGGTAGCCAACTATGGCTACACCTTC. It codes for CASSLRVANYGYTF.

The rearrangement uses TRBV5-1 and TRBJ2-7; D may be TRBD2 (6 bases). V lost 0 bases, J lost 5 bases, and 18 bases lay in between. Germline CDR1 and CDR2: SGHRS and YFSETQ. This CDR3 region has 16 residues. CDR3 nucleotides: TGCGCCAGCAGCTTGGTCGGATGGAGGGAGACTAACGAGCAGTACTTC. Translating gives CASSLVGWRETNEQYF. The full variable domain, rest sourced from reference TRBV5-1 and TRBJ2-7, is KAGVTQTPRYLIKTRGQQVTLSCSPISGHRSVSWYQQTPGQGLQFLFEYFSETQRNKGNFPGRFSGRQFSNSRSEMNVSTLELGDSALYLCASSLVGWRETNEQYFGPGTRLTVT.

The CDR3 sequence: CASSKDRGRDYGYTF. CDR3 DNA sequence: TGTGCCAGCAGCAAAGACAGGGGGAGGGACTATGGCTACACCTTC. The V call is TRBV21-1, the J call TRBJ1-2; the table's D call TRBD1 went unverified against the DNA. TRBV21-1 is a documented pseudogene. The CDR3 covers 15 residues.

The J gene is TRBJ1-1, the V gene TRBV6-5; D not resolved. The germline V and J ends were trimmed by 6 bases and 6 bases, with 17 bases remaining between them. This CDR3 comprises 14 residues. Germline V gives CDR1 MNHEY, CDR2 SVGAGI. As DNA, the CDR3 is TGTGCCAGCAGAAAAGGCTATCTTGACTCTGAAGCTTTCTTT. This gives the protein CASRKGYLDSEAFF.

This chain links TRBV5-1 with TRBJ2-7; 7 bases line up with TRBD2. With 0 bases clipped from V and 2 bases from J, the junction kept 5 bases outside the gene matches. The CDR3 is 15 residues long. CDR1 and CDR2 (germline): SGHRS, YFSETQ. The CDR3 sequence: CASSLESSGAYEQYF. CDR3 sequence (DNA): TGCGCCAGCAGCTTGGAGTCTAGCGGCGCCTACGAGCAGTACTTC.

This chain links TRBV15 with TRBJ2-2; weak D call: TRBD2 (5 bases). Per the germline V gene, CDR1 is LNHNV and CDR2 is YYDKDF (reference sequence). The CDR3 loop spans 15 amino acids. Trimming removed 6 bases at V and 6 bases at J, with 17 bases between. The CDR3 sequence is CATSRAARIAGELFF. The CDR3 bases are TGTGCCACCAGTCGAGCGGCTCGGATAGCCGGGGAGCTGTTTTTT.

CDR3 in amino acids: CASSPHVQGHEQYF. The CDR3 DNA is TGTGCCAGCAGTCCCCACGTACAGGGCCACGAGCAGTACTTC. The chain has TRBV6-6 and TRBJ2-7; a possible D gene is TRBD1 (6 bases). The CDR3 is 14 amino acids. V was trimmed by 5 bases and J by 5 bases, leaving 16 bases between them. The germline gives CDR1 MNHNY, CDR2 SVGAGI (reference sequence).

The chain carries TRBV28 and TRBJ2-7; D gene uncertain. Germline CDR1 MDHEN, CDR2 SYDVKM. The CDR3 extends over 16 amino acids. V dropped 2 bases and J dropped 0 bases, with 14 bases sitting between them. CDR3 amino acids: CASSLVGRRISYEQYF. CDR3 nucleotide sequence: TGTGCCAGCAGTTTAGTAGGTCGGCGGATCTCCTACGAGCAGTACTTC. The complete variable domain, with remaining parts taken from reference TRBV28 and TRBJ2-7, reads DVKVTQSSRYLVKRTGEKVFLECVQDMDHENMFWYRQDPGLGLRLIYFSYDVKMKEKGDIPEGYSVSREKKERFSLILESASTNQTSMYLCASSLVGRRISYEQYFGPGTRLTVT.

This chain links TRBV28 with TRBJ1-2, with a possible D match to TRBD1 (5 bases). V lost 8 bases and J 6 bases, leaving 16 bases between the germline ends. The length of the CDR3 is 13 residues. Germline V gene lookup returns CDR1 MDHEN and CDR2 SYDVKM. The CDR3 spells CASWGELIHGYTF. The DNA for the CDR3 is TGTGCCAGCTGGGGGGAACTAATCCATGGCTACACCTTC.

V is TRBV7-6 and J is TRBJ2-2; D not certain. Between the trimmed V and J ends, which lost 4 bases and 6 bases, there was a span of 18 bases. In germline, CDR1 is SGHVS, CDR2 FNYEAQ. The CDR3 is 16 amino acids. The CDR3 reads CASSSLNFRAAGELFF. CDR3 DNA: TGTGCCAGCAGCTCGCTCAATTTCCGCGCTGCCGGGGAGCTGTTTTTT.

This clone appeared a single time. The rearrangement uses TRBV5-1 and TRBJ2-7, with 7 bases aligning to TRBD2. Germline CDR1 reads SGHRS; CDR2 reads YFSETQ. There are 15 residues in the CDR3. The V and J ends lost 0 bases and 4 bases, in that order; junction bases with no gene match: 7. CDR3 region: CASSLELAVGYEQYF. CDR3 DNA: TGCGCCAGCAGCTTGGAGCTAGCGGTGGGGTACGAGCAGTACTTC.

The chain combines TRBV27 with TRBJ2-5, with TRBD1 identical over 7 bases. The CDR3 consists of 16 residues. V gave up 6 bases and J gave up 1 base; unmatched junction bases: 11. Germline loops: CDR1 MNHEY, CDR2 SMNVEV (reference sequence). CDR3 DNA sequence: TGTGCCAGCAGCGAGACGGGGACAGCCTTCCAAGAGACCCAGTACTTC. It codes for CASSETGTAFQETQYF.

The chain combines TRBV6-5 with TRBJ2-7; TRBD1 aligns across 10 bases. V shed 2 bases, J shed 2 bases, and the junction held 6 bases outside the gene matches. Looked up from germline, CDR1 is MNHEY and CDR2 is SVGAGI. The CDR3 has 16 residues. CDR3 DNA sequence: TGTGCCAGCAGTTACACCGCGGGACAGGGGACCTACGAGCAGTACTTC. This translates into CASSYTAGQGTYEQYF.

The chain recombines TRBV6-6 with TRBJ1-6; D possibly corresponds to TRBD1 (5 bases). Germline assignment: CDR1 MNHNY and CDR2 SVGAGI (reference sequence). There are 15 residues in the CDR3. V was cut by 1 base and J by 7 bases, with 11 bases left in between. CDR3 in amino acids: CASSYWDGKNSPLHF. The DNA of the CDR3 is TGTGCCAGCAGTTACTGGGACGGCAAAAATTCACCCCTCCACTTT.

The rearrangement joins TRBV27 to TRBJ2-7, with D maybe TRBD1 (6 bases). V lost 3 bases, J lost 4 bases, and 16 bases lay in between. The germline CDR1 and CDR2 sequences are MNHEY and SMNVEV (reference sequence). The CDR3 runs 15 residues. Written as DNA, the CDR3 is TGTGCCAGCAGTTTGTCTCCCGGGACAACTTACGAGCAGTACTTC. Amino acids: CASSLSPGTTYEQYF.

This chain connects TRBV4-3 to TRBJ2-3; a possible D gene is TRBD2 (6 bases). The CDR3 runs 16 residues. Germline V lookup: CDR1 LGHNA, CDR2 YSLEER. Trimming shortened V by 3 bases and J by 0 bases, and 13 bases separated the two germline ends. The CDR3 loop reads CASSQGVSGSTDTQYF. The CDR3 bases are TGCGCCAGCAGCCAGGGAGTAAGCGGGAGCACAGATACGCAGTATTTT.

About this clone itself: Other DNA variants within this sample encode the same CDR3. The CDR3 protein is CASRGDSYEQYF. The CDR3 nucleotides are TGTGCCAGTAGGGGAGACAGCTACGAGCAGTACTTC. This chain uses TRBV19 with TRBJ2-7, with D perhaps assigned TRBD1 or TRBD2 (5 bases each). The CDR3 is 12 residues long. The germline gives CDR1 LNHDA, CDR2 SQIVND (reference sequence). The V end was cut by 6 bases, the J end by 3 bases, with 9 bases between.